There are a few counts of the clone carrying this TCR beta chain. Antigen unknown. This entry is derived from a study of vaccination effects on CD4 cells after COVID-19. The assay was immunoSEQ multiplex PCR, and TCRdb's table has in-frame clones only and misses some. The data hold about 21,000 clones, with over 60% observed a single time. Antigen-specific CD4+ T cell clonotypes were called by their expansion after viral peptide-pool culture in ViraFEST. Culture proceeded for nine to eleven days, and CD4+ T cells were then isolated. Nobody among the vaccine recipients had prior SARS-CoV-2 infection (nucleocapsid antibodies were negative). At days 3 and 7, half of the medium was exchanged for IL-2 medium. Here the sequenced sample was CD4+ T cells from PBMCs cultured with HCoV-NL63 spike peptides, taken before COVID-19 vaccination. The source of this sequence is a human donor who received a COVID-19 vaccine.

The CDR3 here is CASSLLGKGEQYF. The DNA of the CDR3 is TGTGCCAGCAGCTTATTAGGTAAAGGCGAGCAGTACTTC. The genes are TRBV7-2 and TRBJ2-7; D is undetermined. Between the trimmed V and J ends, which lost 2 bases and 6 bases, there was a span of 11 bases. The CDR3 runs 13 residues. Looked up from germline, CDR1 is SGHTA and CDR2 is FQGNSA.